One sample yielded the 12 T cell receptor beta chains listed below, sequenced in a study of shared clonotypes between healthy human individuals. Libraries were prepared by immunoSEQ multiplex PCR; TCRdb keeps only in-frame clonotypes and omits some of them. Of millions of clones listed, just over 90% are singletons. Sequencing input: naive CD4+ T cells sorted from blood. Regarding subset: CD45RA+ positively selected. The receptors come from a man younger than 35 in good health.

Note on this clone: The sample has other DNA sequences that encode this CDR3 too. The chain is built from TRBV5-6 and TRBJ2-3; no definite D call. CDR3 length: 13 amino acids. Looked up from germline, CDR1 is SGHDT and CDR2 is YYEEEE. Trimming shortened V by 1 base and J by 3 bases, and 6 bases separated the two germline ends. DNA of the CDR3: TGTGCCAGCAGCTTGACTTGGACAGATACGCAGTATTTT. The encoded protein is CASSLTWTDTQYF. Together with reference TRBV5-6 and TRBJ2-3, the CDR3 gives the full variable domain: DAGVTQSPTHLIKTRGQQVTLRCSPKSGHDTVSWYQQALGQGPQFIFQYYEEEERQRGNFPDRFSGHQFPNYSSELNVNALLLGDSALYLCASSLTWTDTQYFGPGTRLTVL.

The chain joins TRBV7-2 to TRBJ1-4; D may be TRBD1 (6 bases). CDR1 SGHTA and CDR2 FQGNSA come from the germline V gene. CDR3 length: 14 residues. V lost 6 bases and J 8 bases, leaving 16 bases between the germline ends. The CDR3 coding sequence is TGTGCCAGCAGAAAGGGGGGCGGGAGCGAAAAACTGTTTTTT. This sequence encodes CASRKGGGSEKLFF. Filled out from reference TRBV7-2 and TRBJ1-4, the complete variable domain reads GAGVSQSPSNKVTEKGKDVELRCDPISGHTALYWYRQSLGQGLEFLIYFQGNSAPDKSGLPSDRFSAERTGGSVSTLTIQRTQQEDSAVYLCASRKGGGSEKLFFGSGTQLSVL.

A remark on this clone: Other DNA sequences within the sample encode an identical CDR3. The chain combines TRBV27 with TRBJ2-7, with a possible D match to TRBD1 (6 bases). CDR3 length equals 15 residues. The germline gives CDR1 MNHEY, CDR2 SMNVEV (reference sequence). V was cut by 2 bases and J by 0 bases, with 11 bases left in between. The CDR3 protein is CASSLGQGRSYEQYF. Here the CDR3 DNA reads TGTGCCAGCAGTTTAGGGCAGGGGCGCTCCTACGAGCAGTACTTC.

With regard to this clone: This same CDR3 is encoded by further DNA sequences in the sample. The chain couples TRBV27 to TRBJ2-7, with D perhaps matching TRBD2 (6 bases). The CDR3 length is 13 residues. CDR1 is MNHEY, CDR2 SMNVEV, per germline (reference sequence). Between the trimmed V and J ends, which lost 3 bases and 5 bases, there was a span of 11 bases. This CDR3 is CASSFAGPDEQYF. CDR3 nucleotides: TGTGCCAGCAGTTTCGCGGGACCTGACGAGCAGTACTTC.

The V and J genes are TRBV4-1 and TRBJ1-3; D not certain. The ends were cut back, 0 bases at V and 1 base at J, with 13 bases in the middle. The CDR3 totals 17 residues. Germline CDR1 and CDR2: MGHRA and YSYEKL. The CDR3 sequence is CASSQDVGVYSGNTIYF. In nucleotides, the CDR3 is TGCGCCAGCAGCCAAGATGTGGGAGTTTATTCTGGAAACACCATATATTTT.

This chain joins TRBV28 and TRBJ2-1; 10 bases line up with TRBD1. From germline, CDR1 is MDHEN and CDR2 SYDVKM. This CDR3 spans 16 amino acids. J gave up 4 bases and V 6 bases, and 9 bases lay outside the gene matches. This CDR3 reads CASSGIRDRGYNEQFF. DNA of the CDR3: TGTGCCAGCAGCGGAATCCGGGACAGGGGTTACAATGAGCAGTTCTTC.

For this clone: Other DNA variants within this sample encode the same CDR3. The rearrangement joins TRBV27 to TRBJ2-7; D ambiguous. Trimming took off 3 bases at V and 4 bases at J, with 10 bases between the two ends. The germline gives CDR1 MNHEY, CDR2 SMNVEV (reference sequence). The length of the CDR3 is 13 residues. Here the CDR3 reads CASSFRSSYEQYF. The CDR3 DNA sequence: TGTGCCAGCAGTTTCCGAAGCTCTTACGAGCAGTACTTC.

This clone appeared a single time. The rearrangement joins TRBV7-2 to TRBJ1-5; weak D call: TRBD1 (5 bases). CDR3 size: 13 residues. CDR1 is SGHTA and CDR2 is FQGNSA in the germline V gene. The V end lost 4 bases, the J end lost 5 bases, and 9 bases lay between the germline ends. The CDR3 DNA sequence: TGTGCCAGCAGCTACGGGACCTATCAGCCCCAGCATTTT. Encoded protein: CASSYGTYQPQHF.

CDR3 sequence: CASSDSVGEGTDTQYF. CDR3 nucleotide sequence: TGTGCCAGCAGTGACTCCGTGGGAGAGGGCACAGATACGCAGTATTTT. The rearrangement joins TRBV6-4 to TRBJ2-3, with D possibly TRBD2 on 5 matching bases. CDR1 is MRHNA, CDR2 SNTAGT, per germline. V was clipped by 0 bases and J by 1 base, with 11 bases between them. The CDR3 consists of 16 residues.

The gene calls are TRBV30 and TRBJ1-1, with 7 positions matching TRBD1. The length of the CDR3 is 12 residues. J was trimmed by 5 bases and V by 3 bases; bases with no gene match: 3. CDR1 is GTSNPN, CDR2 SVGIG, per germline (reference sequence). The CDR3 region has the DNA TGTGCCTGGAGGGCGACAGGGACTGAAGCTTTCTTT. Protein: CAWRATGTEAFF.

As for this clone: The sample contains more than one DNA sequence encoding this CDR3. The V gene is TRBV11-2, the J gene TRBJ2-7; D ambiguous. Germline V lookup: CDR1 SGHAT, CDR2 FQNNGV. The CDR3 extends over 13 amino acids. V was clipped by 2 bases and J by 2 bases, with 7 bases between them. The CDR3 sequence is CASSLRGPYEQYF. For the CDR3, the DNA is TGTGCCAGCAGCTTAAGAGGTCCCTACGAGCAGTACTTC.

This sequence joins TRBV9 and TRBJ2-7, with unresolved D. Germline V gene lookup returns CDR1 SGDLS and CDR2 YYNGEE. CDR3 length equals 14 residues. V lost 4 bases and J lost 0, with 11 bases in between. CDR3 DNA sequence: TGTGCCAGCAGCCTGACCCCGAGCTCCTACGAGCAGTACTTC. Protein sequence: CASSLTPSSYEQYF.